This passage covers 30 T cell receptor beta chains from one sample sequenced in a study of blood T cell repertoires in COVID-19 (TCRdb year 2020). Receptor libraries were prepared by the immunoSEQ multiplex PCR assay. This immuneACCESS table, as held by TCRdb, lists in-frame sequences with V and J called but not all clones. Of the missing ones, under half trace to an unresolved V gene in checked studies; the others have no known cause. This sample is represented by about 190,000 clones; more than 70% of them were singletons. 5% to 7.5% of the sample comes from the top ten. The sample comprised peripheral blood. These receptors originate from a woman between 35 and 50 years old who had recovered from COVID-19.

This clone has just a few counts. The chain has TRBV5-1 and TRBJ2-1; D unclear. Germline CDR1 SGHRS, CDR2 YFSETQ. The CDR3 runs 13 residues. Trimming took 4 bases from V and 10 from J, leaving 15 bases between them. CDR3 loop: CASSAPAIEEQFF. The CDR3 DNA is TGCGCCAGCAGCGCCCCCGCGATCGAGGAGCAGTTCTTC.

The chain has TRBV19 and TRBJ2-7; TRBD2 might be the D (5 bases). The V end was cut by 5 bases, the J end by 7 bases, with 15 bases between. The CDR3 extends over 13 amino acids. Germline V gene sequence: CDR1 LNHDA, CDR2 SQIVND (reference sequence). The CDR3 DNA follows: TGTGCCAGTAGTTGGAGCGGCCCGGAAGAGCAGTACTTC. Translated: CASSWSGPEEQYF.

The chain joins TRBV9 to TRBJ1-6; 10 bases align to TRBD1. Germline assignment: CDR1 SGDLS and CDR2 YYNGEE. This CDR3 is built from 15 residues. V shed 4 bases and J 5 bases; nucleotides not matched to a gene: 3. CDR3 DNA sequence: TGTGCCAGCAGCATGGGACAGGGGAATAATTCACCCCTCCACTTT. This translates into CASSMGQGNNSPLHF.

The CDR3 nucleotides read TGTGCCAGCACCTCACAGGGGATAGAGACCCAGTACTTC. This codes for CASTSQGIETQYF. The chain carries TRBV7-2 and TRBJ2-5; 7 nucleotides line up with TRBD1. The CDR3 sequence is 13 residues long. J gave up 4 bases and V 7 bases, and 6 bases lay outside the gene matches. Germline V gene lookup returns CDR1 SGHTA and CDR2 FQGNSA.

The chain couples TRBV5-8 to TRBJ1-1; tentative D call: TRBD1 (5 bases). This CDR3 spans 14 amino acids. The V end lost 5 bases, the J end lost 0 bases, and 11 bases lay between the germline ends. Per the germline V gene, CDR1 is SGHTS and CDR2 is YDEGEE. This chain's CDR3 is CASSWGGMNTEAFF. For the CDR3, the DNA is TGTGCCAGCAGTTGGGGGGGGATGAACACTGAAGCTTTCTTT.

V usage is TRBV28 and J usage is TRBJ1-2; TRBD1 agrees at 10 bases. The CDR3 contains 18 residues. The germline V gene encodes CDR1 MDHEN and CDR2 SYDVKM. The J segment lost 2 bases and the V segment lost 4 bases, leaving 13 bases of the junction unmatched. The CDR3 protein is CASSSLPGQGPFNYGYTF. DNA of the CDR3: TGTGCCAGCAGTTCCCTTCCGGGACAGGGGCCCTTCAACTATGGCTACACCTTC.

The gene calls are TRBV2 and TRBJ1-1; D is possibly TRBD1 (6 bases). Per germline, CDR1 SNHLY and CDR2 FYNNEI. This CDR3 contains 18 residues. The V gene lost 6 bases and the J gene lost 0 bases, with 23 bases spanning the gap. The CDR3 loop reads CASRGEASKGDMNTEAFF. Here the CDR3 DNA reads TGTGCCAGCAGGGGCGAGGCGTCCAAAGGGGACATGAACACTGAAGCTTTCTTT.

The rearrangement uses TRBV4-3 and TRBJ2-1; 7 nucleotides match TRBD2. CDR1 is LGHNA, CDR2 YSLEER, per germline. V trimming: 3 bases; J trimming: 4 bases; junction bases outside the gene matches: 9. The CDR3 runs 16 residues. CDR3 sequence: CASSQHPSGSYNEQFF. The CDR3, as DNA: TGCGCCAGCAGCCAGCATCCTAGCGGTTCGTACAATGAGCAGTTCTTC.

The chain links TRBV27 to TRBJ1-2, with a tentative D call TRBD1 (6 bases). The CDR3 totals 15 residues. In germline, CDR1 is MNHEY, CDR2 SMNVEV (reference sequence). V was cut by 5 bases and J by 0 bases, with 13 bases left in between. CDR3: CASSPGGSANYGYTF. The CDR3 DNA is TGTGCCAGCAGTCCGGGGGGCTCAGCTAACTATGGCTACACCTTC.

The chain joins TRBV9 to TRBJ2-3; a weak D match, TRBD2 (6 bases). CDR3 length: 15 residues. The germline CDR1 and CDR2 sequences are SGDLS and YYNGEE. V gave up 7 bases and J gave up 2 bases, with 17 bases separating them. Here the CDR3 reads CASGPSGLYTDTQYF. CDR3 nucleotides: TGTGCCAGCGGACCAAGCGGGCTCTACACAGATACGCAGTATTTT.

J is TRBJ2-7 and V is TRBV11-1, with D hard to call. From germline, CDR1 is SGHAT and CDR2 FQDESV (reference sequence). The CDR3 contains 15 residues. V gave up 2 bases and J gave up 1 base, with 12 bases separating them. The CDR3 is CASSLIGTGSYEQYF. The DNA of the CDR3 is TGTGCCAGCAGCTTAATCGGTACCGGGTCCTACGAGCAGTACTTC.

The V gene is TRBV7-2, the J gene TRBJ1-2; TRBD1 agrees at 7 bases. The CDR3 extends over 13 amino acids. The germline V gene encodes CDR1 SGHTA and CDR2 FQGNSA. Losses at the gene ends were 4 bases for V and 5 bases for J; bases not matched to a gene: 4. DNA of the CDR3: TGTGCCAGCAGCTCTCAACAGGGGTATGGCTACACCTTC. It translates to CASSSQQGYGYTF.

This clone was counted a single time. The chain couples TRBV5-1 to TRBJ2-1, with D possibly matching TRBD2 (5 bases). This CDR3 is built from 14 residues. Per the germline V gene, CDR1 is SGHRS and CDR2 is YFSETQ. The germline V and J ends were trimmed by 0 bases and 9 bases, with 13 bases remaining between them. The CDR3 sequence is CASSLAGTRGEQFF. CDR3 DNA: TGCGCCAGCAGCTTGGCCGGCACCCGGGGTGAGCAGTTCTTC.

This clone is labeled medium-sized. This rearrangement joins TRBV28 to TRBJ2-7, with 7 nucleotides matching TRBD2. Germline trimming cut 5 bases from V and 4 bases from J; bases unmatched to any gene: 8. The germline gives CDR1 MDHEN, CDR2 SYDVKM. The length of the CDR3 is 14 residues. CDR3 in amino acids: CASSSTGGRYEQYF. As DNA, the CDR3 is TGTGCCAGCAGTAGCACCGGCGGGAGATACGAGCAGTACTTC. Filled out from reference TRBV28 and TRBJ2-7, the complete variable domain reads DVKVTQSSRYLVKRTGEKVFLECVQDMDHENMFWYRQDPGLGLRLIYFSYDVKMKEKGDIPEGYSVSREKKERFSLILESASTNQTSMYLCASSSTGGRYEQYFGPGTRLTVT.

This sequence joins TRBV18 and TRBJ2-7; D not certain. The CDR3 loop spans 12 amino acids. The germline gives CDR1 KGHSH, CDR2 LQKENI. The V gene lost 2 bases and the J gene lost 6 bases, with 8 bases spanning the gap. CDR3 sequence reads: CASSPDSSEQYF. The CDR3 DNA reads TGTGCCAGCTCACCAGACTCTTCCGAGCAGTACTTC.

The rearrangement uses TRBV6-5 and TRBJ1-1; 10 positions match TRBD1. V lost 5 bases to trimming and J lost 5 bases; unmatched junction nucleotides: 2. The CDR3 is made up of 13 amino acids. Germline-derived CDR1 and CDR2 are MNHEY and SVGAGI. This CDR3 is CASSRTGGTEAFF. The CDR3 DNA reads TGTGCCAGCAGTCGGACAGGGGGGACTGAAGCTTTCTTT.

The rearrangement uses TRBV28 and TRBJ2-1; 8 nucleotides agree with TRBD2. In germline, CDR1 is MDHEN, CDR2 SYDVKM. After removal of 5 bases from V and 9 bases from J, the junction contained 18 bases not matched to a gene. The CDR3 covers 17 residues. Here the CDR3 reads CASSPVMVAGIHGEQFF. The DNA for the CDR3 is TGTGCCAGCAGTCCCGTCATGGTAGCGGGGATCCACGGTGAGCAGTTCTTC. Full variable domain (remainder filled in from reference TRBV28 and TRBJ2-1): DVKVTQSSRYLVKRTGEKVFLECVQDMDHENMFWYRQDPGLGLRLIYFSYDVKMKEKGDIPEGYSVSREKKERFSLILESASTNQTSMYLCASSPVMVAGIHGEQFFGPGTRLTVL.

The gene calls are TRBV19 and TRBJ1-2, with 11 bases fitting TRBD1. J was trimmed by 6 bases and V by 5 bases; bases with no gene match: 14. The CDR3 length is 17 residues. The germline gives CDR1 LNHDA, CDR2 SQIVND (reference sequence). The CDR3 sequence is CASSARDRGFFGHGYTF. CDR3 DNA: TGTGCCAGTAGTGCCCGGGACAGGGGGTTTTTTGGTCATGGCTACACCTTC.

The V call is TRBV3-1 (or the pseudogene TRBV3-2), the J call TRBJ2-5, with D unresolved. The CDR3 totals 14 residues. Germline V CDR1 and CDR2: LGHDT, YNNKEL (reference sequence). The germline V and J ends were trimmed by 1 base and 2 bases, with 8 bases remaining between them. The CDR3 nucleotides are TGTGCCAGCAGCCAAGTCTACGGGCAAGAGACCCAGTACTTC. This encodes CASSQVYGQETQYF.

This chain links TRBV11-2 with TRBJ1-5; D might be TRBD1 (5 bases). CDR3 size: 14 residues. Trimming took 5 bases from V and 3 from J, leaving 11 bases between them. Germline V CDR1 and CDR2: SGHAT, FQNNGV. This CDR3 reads CASSQEGNNQPQHF. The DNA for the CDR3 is TGTGCCAGCAGCCAGGAGGGGAACAATCAGCCCCAGCATTTT.

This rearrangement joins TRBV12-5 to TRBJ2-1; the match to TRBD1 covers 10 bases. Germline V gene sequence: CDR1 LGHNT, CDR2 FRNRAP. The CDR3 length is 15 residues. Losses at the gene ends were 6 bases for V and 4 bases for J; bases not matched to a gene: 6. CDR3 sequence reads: CASGSRGQGYNEQFF. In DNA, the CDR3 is TGTGCTAGTGGCTCACGGGGACAGGGGTACAATGAGCAGTTCTTC.

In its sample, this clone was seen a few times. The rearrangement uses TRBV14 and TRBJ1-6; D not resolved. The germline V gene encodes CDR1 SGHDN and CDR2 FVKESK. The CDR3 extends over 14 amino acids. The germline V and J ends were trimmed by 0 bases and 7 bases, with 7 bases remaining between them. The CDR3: CASSQETGNSPLHF. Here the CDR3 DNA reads TGTGCCAGCAGCCAAGAAACCGGGAATTCACCCCTCCACTTT.

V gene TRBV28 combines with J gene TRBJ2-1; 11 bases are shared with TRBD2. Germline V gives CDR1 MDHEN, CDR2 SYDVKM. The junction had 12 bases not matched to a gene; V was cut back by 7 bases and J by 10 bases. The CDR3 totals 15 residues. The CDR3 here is CASTSTSGMGDEQFF. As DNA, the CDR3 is TGTGCCAGCACCTCGACTAGCGGGATGGGGGACGAGCAGTTCTTC. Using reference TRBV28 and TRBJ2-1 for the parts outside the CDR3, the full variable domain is DVKVTQSSRYLVKRTGEKVFLECVQDMDHENMFWYRQDPGLGLRLIYFSYDVKMKEKGDIPEGYSVSREKKERFSLILESASTNQTSMYLCASTSTSGMGDEQFFGPGTRLTVL.

The CDR3 DNA sequence: TGCGCCAGCAGCTTGGCTCTCAGGGGGCTTTCACCCCTCCACTTT. Protein sequence: CASSLALRGLSPLHF. This chain links TRBV5-1 with TRBJ1-6; TRBD1 aligns across 8 bases. V shed 0 bases and J 9 bases; nucleotides not matched to a gene: 5. The V gene's germline CDR1 is SGHRS and CDR2 YFSETQ. This CDR3 has 15 amino acids. The full variable domain, completed using reference TRBV5-1 and TRBJ1-6, is KAGVTQTPRYLIKTRGQQVTLSCSPISGHRSVSWYQQTPGQGLQFLFEYFSETQRNKGNFPGRFSGRQFSNSRSEMNVSTLELGDSALYLCASSLALRGLSPLHFGNGTRLTVT.

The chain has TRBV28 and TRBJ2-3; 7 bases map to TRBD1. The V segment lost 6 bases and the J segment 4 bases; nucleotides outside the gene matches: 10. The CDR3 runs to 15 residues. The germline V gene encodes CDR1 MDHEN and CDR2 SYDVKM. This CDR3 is CASSQLQGWADTQYF. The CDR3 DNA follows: TGTGCCAGCAGCCAACTACAGGGGTGGGCAGATACGCAGTATTTT.

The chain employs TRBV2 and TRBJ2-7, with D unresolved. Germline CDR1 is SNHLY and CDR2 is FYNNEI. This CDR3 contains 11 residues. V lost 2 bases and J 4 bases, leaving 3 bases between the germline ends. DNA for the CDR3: TGTGCCAGCAGTGAAACTTACGAGCAGTACTTC. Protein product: CASSETYEQYF.

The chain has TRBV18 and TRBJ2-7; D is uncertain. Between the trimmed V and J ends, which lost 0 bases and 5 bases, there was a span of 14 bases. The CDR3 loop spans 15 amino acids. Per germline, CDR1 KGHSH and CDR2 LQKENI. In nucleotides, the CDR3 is TGTGCCAGCTCACCACCATCCCTACGGCAGGACGAGCAGTACTTC. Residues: CASSPPSLRQDEQYF.

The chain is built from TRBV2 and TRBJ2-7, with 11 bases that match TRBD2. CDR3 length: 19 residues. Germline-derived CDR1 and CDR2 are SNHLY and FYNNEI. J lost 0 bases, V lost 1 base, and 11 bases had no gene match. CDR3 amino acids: CASSEEGTTSGVSSYEQYF. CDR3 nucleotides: TGTGCCAGCAGTGAAGAAGGGACGACTAGCGGGGTGAGCTCCTACGAGCAGTACTTC.

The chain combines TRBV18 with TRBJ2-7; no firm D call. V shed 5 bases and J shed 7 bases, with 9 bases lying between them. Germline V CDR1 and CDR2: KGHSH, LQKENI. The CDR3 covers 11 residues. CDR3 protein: CASSAREEQYF. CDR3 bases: TGTGCCAGCTCAGCGCGTGAAGAGCAGTACTTC. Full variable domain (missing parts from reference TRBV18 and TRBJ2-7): NAGVMQNPRHLVRRRGQEARLRCSPMKGHSHVYWYRQLPEEGLKFMVYLQKENIIDESGMPKERFSAEFPKEGPSILRIQQVVRGDSAAYFCASSAREEQYFGPGTRLTVT.

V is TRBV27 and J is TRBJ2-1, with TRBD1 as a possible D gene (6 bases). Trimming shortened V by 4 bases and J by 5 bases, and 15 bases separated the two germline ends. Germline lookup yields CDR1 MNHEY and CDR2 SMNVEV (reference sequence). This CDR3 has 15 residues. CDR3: CASSSLGASNNEQFF. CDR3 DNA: TGTGCCAGCAGTTCCCTGGGGGCTTCCAACAATGAGCAGTTCTTC.